The 20 T cell receptor beta chains below all came from one sample that was sequenced in a study of T cells and Merkel cell carcinoma outcomes. Assay used: immunoSEQ multiplex PCR; TCRdb lists only in-frame clones, some missing. The repertoire consists of about 3,000 clones, with 95% to 96% occurring once and the leading ten covering under 2.5%. The sequencing input was tumor tissue from Merkel cell carcinoma. All receptors derive from a human donor with Merkel cell carcinoma.

The chain couples TRBV12-5 to TRBJ2-1; no clear D gene. V lost 6 bases and J 4 bases, leaving 13 bases between the germline ends. The CDR3 extends over 14 amino acids. The germline V gene encodes CDR1 LGHNT and CDR2 FRNRAP. The CDR3 DNA sequence: TGTGCTAGTGGCTATGGTCTAGATTACAATGAGCAGTTCTTC. It codes for CASGYGLDYNEQFF.

The CDR3 DNA follows: TGTGCCTCCTCCCGGGAGGCACGCACAGATACGCAGTATTTT. This encodes CASSREARTDTQYF. This rearrangement joins TRBV9 to TRBJ2-3; 7 bases are a match to TRBD2. Germline V gene sequence: CDR1 SGDLS, CDR2 YYNGEE. The CDR3 is 14 amino acids. The V segment lost 10 bases and the J segment 1 base; nucleotides outside the gene matches: 9.

The chain employs TRBV19 and TRBJ1-1, with 7 bases fitting TRBD1. The germline V gene encodes CDR1 LNHDA and CDR2 SQIVND (reference sequence). Unmatched junction bases numbered 8, after V lost 7 bases and J lost 0 bases. The length of the CDR3 is 15 residues. CDR3 sequence (DNA): TGTGCCAGTACCTACAGGACAGGTTTGAACACTGAAGCTTTCTTT. This gives the protein CASTYRTGLNTEAFF. Drawing the rest from reference TRBV19 and TRBJ1-1, the complete variable domain is DGGITQSPKYLFRKEGQNVTLSCEQNLNHDAMYWYRQDPGQGLRLIYYSQIVNDFQKGDIAEGYSVSREKKESFPLTVTSAQKNPTAFYLCASTYRTGLNTEAFFGQGTRLTVV.

The chain combines TRBV29-1 with TRBJ1-1; TRBD1 aligns across 9 bases. V was clipped by 5 bases and J by 7 bases; unmatched bases: 8. The CDR3 has 13 residues. Germline V gene sequence: CDR1 SQVTM, CDR2 ANQGSEA. This CDR3 reads CSVTGGSRIEAFF. The CDR3 coding sequence is TGCAGCGTTACAGGGGGCAGTAGGATTGAAGCTTTCTTT.

This rearrangement joins TRBV7-8 to TRBJ1-5; 8 nucleotides align to TRBD1. The V and J ends lost 5 bases and 4 bases, in that order; junction bases with no gene match: 4. Looked up from germline, CDR1 is SGHVS and CDR2 is FQNEAQ. The CDR3 extends over 14 amino acids. The CDR3 region has the DNA TGTGCCAGCAGCCTCGGGACAGGAAATCAGCCCCAGCATTTT. This gives the protein CASSLGTGNQPQHF.

The table lists this clone with a count of one. The rearrangement joins TRBV1 to TRBJ2-5; the table's TRBD2 call for D was not verified on the DNA. TRBV1 is annotated as a pseudogene. The CDR3 runs to 17 residues. CDR3: CTSSQDRSGRSEETQYF. The DNA for the CDR3 is TGCACCAGCAGCCAAGATCGTAGCGGAAGGTCGGAAGAGACCCAGTACTTC.

CDR3 sequence (DNA): TGCGCCAGCAGCCGTATACCCGGACAGCCAAAACATTTT. Encoded protein: CASSRIPGQPKHF. The chain joins TRBV5-1 to TRBJ1-5; maybe TRBD1 (6 bases). This CDR3 is 13 amino acids long. Germline CDR1 reads SGHRS; CDR2 reads YFSETQ. The V end was cut by 4 bases, the J end by 16 bases, with 21 bases between.

V is TRBV13 and J is TRBJ1-2, with D hard to call. V lost 5 bases to trimming and J lost 6 bases, with 19 bases between them. This CDR3 has 15 amino acids. Germline values: CDR1 PRHDT, CDR2 FYEKMQ (reference sequence). As DNA, the CDR3 is TGTGCCAGCAGCCTAGACACAGCGCGGAGGGATGGCTACACCTTC. Amino acids: CASSLDTARRDGYTF.

The chain uses TRBV5-4 and TRBJ2-3, with D unclear. Germline CDR1 is SGHNT and CDR2 is YYREEE (reference sequence). V lost 0 bases, J lost 0 bases, and 5 bases lay in between. The CDR3 has 14 residues. The DNA for the CDR3 is TGTGCCAGCAGCTTGGAGTCCAGCACAGATACGCAGTATTTT. Protein: CASSLESSTDTQYF.

Written as DNA, the CDR3 is TGTGCCAGCAGCTTAGCCGAGTCTAGCGGGAGGGGATACTTC. This sequence encodes CASSLAESSGRGYF. The genes are TRBV7-9 and TRBJ2-5; TRBD2 agrees at 12 bases. The V and J ends lost 0 bases and 14 bases, in that order; junction bases with no gene match: 7. Germline assignment: CDR1 SEHNR and CDR2 FQNEAQ (reference sequence). CDR3 size: 14 residues.

V usage is TRBV4-1 and J usage is TRBJ2-7, with a weak D call TRBD2 (5 bases). The CDR3 totals 15 residues. Trimming took off 3 bases at V and 6 bases at J, with 18 bases between the two ends. CDR1 is MGHRA and CDR2 is YSYEKL in the germline V gene. CDR3 in DNA: TGCGCCAGCAGCCAGGCGAGGGTGGTTCTACGCGAGCAGTACTTC. Translation: CASSQARVVLREQYF.

The chain has TRBV7-9 and TRBJ2-7; weak D call: TRBD2 (5 bases). The ends were cut back, 7 bases at V and 3 bases at J, with 10 bases in the middle. CDR1 and CDR2 from the germline V gene are SEHNR and FQNEAQ (reference sequence). CDR3 size: 12 residues. CDR3 in amino acids: CASNGADYEQYF. In nucleotides, the CDR3 is TGTGCCAGCAACGGAGCGGACTACGAGCAGTACTTC. Drawing the rest from reference TRBV7-9 and TRBJ2-7, the complete variable domain is DTGVSQNPRHKITKRGQNVTFRCDPISEHNRLYWYRQTLGQGPEFLTYFQNEAQLEKSRLLSDRFSAERPKGSFSTLEIQRTEQGDSAMYLCASNGADYEQYFGPGTRLTVT.

This chain links TRBV19 with TRBJ2-3; either TRBD1 or TRBD2 may supply D (5 bases each). This CDR3 region has 15 residues. Germline V CDR1 and CDR2: LNHDA, SQIVND (reference sequence). V shed 7 bases and J shed 0 bases, with 14 bases lying between them. The CDR3 DNA sequence: TGTGCCAGTACCGCTCTCGGGGCTAGCACAGATACGCAGTATTTT. Amino acid sequence: CASTALGASTDTQYF.

About this clone itself: A junction boundary mismatches the germline segment, possibly from a read error. This sequence joins TRBV7-9 and TRBJ1-4, with a tentative D call TRBD1 (6 bases). Germline V gene lookup returns CDR1 SEHNR and CDR2 FQNEAQ (reference sequence). The CDR3 contains 13 residues. The CDR3, as DNA: TGTGCCAGCAGCGTGCCAGGGGATGAAAAACGGTTTTTT. Amino acids: CASSVPGDEKRFF.

The J gene is TRBJ1-2, the V gene TRBV20-1; D is unclear. CDR1 is DFQATT and CDR2 is SNEGSKA in the germline V gene (reference sequence). V lost 3 bases and J 7 bases, leaving 9 bases between the germline ends. CDR3 size: 11 residues. The CDR3 sequence: CSASERSGYTF. CDR3 sequence (DNA): TGCAGTGCTAGCGAGCGGTCTGGCTACACCTTC.

CDR3 residues: CASSPYGWQGATEAFF. The CDR3 DNA reads TGTGCCAGCAGCCCGTATGGATGGCAGGGGGCCACTGAAGCTTTCTTT. The genes are TRBV7-2 and TRBJ1-1; the match to TRBD1 covers 8 bases. Trimming removed 5 bases from V and 4 bases from J; junction bases left unmatched: 12. CDR3 length equals 16 residues. Germline CDR1 is SGHTA and CDR2 is FQGNSA.

The rearrangement uses TRBV28 and TRBJ2-7; D possibly matches TRBD1 or TRBD2 (5 bases each). Germline V gene lookup returns CDR1 MDHEN and CDR2 SYDVKM. The CDR3 extends over 13 amino acids. The V end was cut by 7 bases, the J end by 5 bases, with 15 bases between. Here the CDR3 reads CASNWDANNEQYF. CDR3 bases: TGTGCCAGCAATTGGGACGCCAATAACGAGCAGTACTTC.

The V call is TRBV15, the J call TRBJ1-4; no reliable D call. The CDR3 runs to 16 residues. Trimming cost V 2 bases and J 8 bases, with 18 bases left between them. The V gene's germline CDR1 is LNHNV and CDR2 YYDKDF (reference sequence). CDR3 region: CATSRPGTAEREKLFF. The CDR3 DNA follows: TGTGCCACCAGCAGACCAGGAACGGCCGAACGAGAAAAACTGTTTTTT.

The chain employs TRBV7-9 and TRBJ2-5; possibly TRBD2 for D (6 bases). CDR3 length: 15 residues. The germline V gene encodes CDR1 SEHNR and CDR2 FQNEAQ (reference sequence). Trimming left V 0 bases short and J 5 bases short, with 13 bases between. The CDR3: CASSLAGGKGETQYF. In nucleotides, the CDR3 is TGTGCCAGCAGCTTAGCCGGCGGGAAGGGCGAGACCCAGTACTTC.

The genes are TRBV28 and TRBJ1-2, with 9 bases that match TRBD1. V shed 6 bases and J 4 bases; nucleotides not matched to a gene: 9. CDR3 size: 15 residues. Germline assignment: CDR1 MDHEN and CDR2 SYDVKM. CDR3 in DNA: TGTGCCAGCAGCGAAGCGGGACAGGGTATCTATGGCTACACCTTC. It encodes CASSEAGQGIYGYTF.